The 5 T cell receptor beta chains presented below share a single source sample, sequenced in a study of OX40 agonist ivuxolimab in advanced cancers. Libraries were made using the immunoSEQ multiplex PCR assay. TCRdb holds this immuneACCESS table with in-frame rearrangements only. Some clones are missing; in checked studies, unresolved V genes explain under half, and the rest has no known cause. Counted in this sample were 80,000 to 100,000 clones; 85% to 95% of them appeared once. Around 0.3% of the sample is in the top ten clones. Sequencing used CD4+ or CD8+ T cells sorted from blood, obtained in a trial of the OX40 agonist ivuxolimab. The receptors were sampled from an adult with an advanced solid tumor such as melanoma, head and neck, liver or kidney cancer.

This rearrangement joins TRBV9 to TRBJ2-2; TRBD1 matches 9 bases. The ends lost 5 bases at V and 6 bases at J; junction bases unmatched: 2. Germline CDR1 SGDLS, CDR2 YYNGEE. The CDR3 extends over 13 amino acids. CDR3 bases: TGTGCCAGCAGTAGACAGGGGGCCGGGGAGCTGTTTTTT. Protein sequence: CASSRQGAGELFF. Complete variable domain (other parts from reference TRBV9 and TRBJ2-2): DSGVTQTPKHLITATGQRVTLRCSPRSGDLSVYWYQQSLDQGLQFLIQYYNGEERAKGNILERFSAQQFPDLHSELNLSSLELGDSALYFCASSRQGAGELFFGEGSRLTVL.

This chain connects TRBV9 to TRBJ2-1, with D possibly being TRBD1 or TRBD2 (6 bases each). Germline CDR1 is SGDLS and CDR2 is YYNGEE. CDR3 length: 17 residues. V was clipped by 0 bases and J by 2 bases, with 15 bases between them. CDR3 coding DNA: TGTGCCAGCAGCGTAGTGGGGGGCAGGGGTGCCTACAATGAGCAGTTCTTC. This translates into CASSVVGGRGAYNEQFF. The whole variable domain, remainder taken from reference TRBV9 and TRBJ2-1, is DSGVTQTPKHLITATGQRVTLRCSPRSGDLSVYWYQQSLDQGLQFLIQYYNGEERAKGNILERFSAQQFPDLHSELNLSSLELGDSALYFCASSVVGGRGAYNEQFFGPGTRLTVL.

The chain recombines TRBV28 with TRBJ2-3, with D perhaps matching TRBD2 (6 bases). This CDR3 is 15 amino acids long. Trimming removed 3 bases from V and 2 bases from J, with 12 bases in between. The germline V gene encodes CDR1 MDHEN and CDR2 SYDVKM. The CDR3 DNA sequence: TGTGCCAGCAGTTTTCGGCGGGGAAACACAGATACGCAGTATTTT. Translating it yields CASSFRRGNTDTQYF. The complete variable domain, with remaining parts taken from reference TRBV28 and TRBJ2-3, reads DVKVTQSSRYLVKRTGEKVFLECVQDMDHENMFWYRQDPGLGLRLIYFSYDVKMKEKGDIPEGYSVSREKKERFSLILESASTNQTSMYLCASSFRRGNTDTQYFGPGTRLTVL.

The J gene is TRBJ2-2, the V gene TRBV5-4; perhaps TRBD1 as D (5 bases). CDR3 size: 16 residues. V was clipped by 0 bases and J by 4 bases, with 13 bases between them. The germline gives CDR1 SGHNT, CDR2 YYREEE (reference sequence). CDR3 DNA: TGTGCCAGCAGCTTGGGACAGCTGATATCCACCGGGGAGCTGTTTTTT. Its protein is CASSLGQLISTGELFF.

This clone was detected only once. V usage is TRBV6-4 and J usage is TRBJ2-7; D is possibly TRBD1 or TRBD2 (5 bases each). Between the trimmed V and J ends, which lost 3 bases and 2 bases, there was a span of 11 bases. Germline V lookup: CDR1 MRHNA, CDR2 SNTAGT. This CDR3 has 14 amino acids. This CDR3 reads CASSDRDGPYEQYV. CDR3 DNA sequence: TGTGCCAGCAGTGATCGGGACGGGCCCTACGAGCAGTACGTC.